These 28 T cell receptor beta chains came from one sample sequenced in a study of T cells in localized non-small cell lung cancer. Method: immunoSEQ multiplex PCR; TCRdb's copy keeps in-frame clones and lacks some. The table includes about 2,000 clones, 15% to 20% detected once. The specimen was lung tumor tissue, collected before any cancer treatment. All receptors derive from a female donor of 60 years or more with stage I squamous cell lung carcinoma.

This clone is labeled medium-sized. J is TRBJ2-7 and V is TRBV11-3; D is possibly TRBD1 or TRBD2 (5 bases each). CDR1 is SGHNT and CDR2 is YENEEA in the germline V gene. The CDR3 length is 15 residues. Between the trimmed V and J ends, which lost 4 bases and 0 bases, there was a span of 13 bases. The CDR3 bases are TGTGCCAGCAGCTCTTTTGAGGGGCGCTCCTACGAGCAGTACTTC. This sequence encodes CASSSFEGRSYEQYF.

This rearrangement joins TRBV30 to TRBJ1-5; no reliable D call. Trimming left V 5 bases short and J 2 bases short, with 13 bases between. The CDR3 is 14 residues long. CDR1 and CDR2 from the germline V gene are GTSNPN and SVGIG (reference sequence). The CDR3 region is CAWPQHSGNQPQHF. The CDR3 DNA sequence: TGTGCCTGGCCCCAACATTCCGGCAATCAGCCCCAGCATTTT.

This clone showed up just a few times. The rearrangement uses TRBV6-8 and TRBJ1-4, with 7 bases matching TRBD1. The length of the CDR3 is 18 residues. V trimming: 10 bases; J trimming: 0 bases; junction bases outside the gene matches: 17. Per germline, CDR1 MNHGY and CDR2 SAAAGT. CDR3 amino acids: CATLRRAGGPATNEKLFF. The DNA of the CDR3 is TGTGCCACCCTAAGGAGGGCAGGGGGGCCTGCAACTAATGAAAAACTGTTTTTT.

The chain combines TRBV11-3 with TRBJ2-2; weak D call: TRBD1 (6 bases). V was pared by 1 base and J by 6 bases, with 9 bases between. Germline V gene lookup returns CDR1 SGHNT and CDR2 YENEEA. This CDR3 has 14 amino acids. CDR3 nucleotide sequence: TGTGCCAGCAGCTTAGGGGGGCCCCCCGGGGAGCTGTTTTTT. It yields the protein CASSLGGPPGELFF.

This clone was seen a handful of times. This chain joins TRBV11-3 and TRBJ2-2, with a possible D match to TRBD2 (5 bases). There are 14 residues in the CDR3. The germline V gene encodes CDR1 SGHNT and CDR2 YENEEA. Trimming removed 5 bases from V and 5 bases from J, with 12 bases in between. CDR3: CASSPGLDTGELFF. The CDR3 coding sequence is TGTGCCAGCAGCCCCGGACTCGATACCGGGGAGCTGTTTTTT.

This clone came up a few times. This rearrangement joins TRBV11-3 to TRBJ2-7, with 9 bases that match TRBD2. CDR3 length: 16 residues. CDR1 and CDR2 (germline): SGHNT, YENEEA. Trimming at V came to 7 bases and at J to 2 bases, leaving 12 bases not matched to a gene. CDR3 sequence (DNA): TGTGCCAGCACCCCGCGGGGTGGCGGGAGGGCCTACGAGCAGTACTTC. Its translation: CASTPRGGGRAYEQYF.

This clone was recorded many times. V is TRBV9 and J is TRBJ2-5, with a possible D match to TRBD1 (5 bases). CDR3 length: 14 amino acids. Germline lookup yields CDR1 SGDLS and CDR2 YYNGEE. V dropped 3 bases and J dropped 3 bases, with 12 bases sitting between them. The CDR3 sequence is CASSGRQWEETQYF. CDR3 DNA sequence: TGTGCCAGCAGCGGAAGACAGTGGGAAGAGACCCAGTACTTC.

This clone was counted a few times. The CDR3 bases are TGTGCCAGCAGCACCCGGGACTCTGGGGCCAACGTCCTGACTTTC. It codes for CASSTRDSGANVLTF. The genes are TRBV11-3 and TRBJ2-6; D may be TRBD2 (5 bases). From germline, CDR1 is SGHNT and CDR2 YENEEA. The CDR3 is 15 residues long. The ends were cut back, 5 bases at V and 0 bases at J, with 8 bases in the middle.

This clone was detected a few times. The chain uses TRBV28 and TRBJ2-7, with TRBD1 matching over 8 bases. There are 14 residues in the CDR3. The germline gives CDR1 MDHEN, CDR2 SYDVKM. V lost 1 base, J lost 5 bases, and 4 bases stayed unmatched. The CDR3 DNA follows: TGTGCCAGCAGTTTATATCAGGGGGCTAACGAGCAGTACTTC. Its translation: CASSLYQGANEQYF.

In its sample, this clone was seen a few times. The genes are TRBV6-8 and TRBJ2-5; no reliable D call. Germline lookup yields CDR1 MNHGY and CDR2 SAAAGT. CDR3 length: 17 amino acids. V was cut by 6 bases and J by 2 bases, with 22 bases left in between. The CDR3 sequence: CASRPLVFTLPQETQYF. DNA for the CDR3: TGTGCCAGCAGGCCTCTAGTTTTTACGCTCCCACAAGAGACCCAGTACTTC.

The V and J genes are TRBV6-8 and TRBJ2-7, with a tentative D call TRBD1 (5 bases). The germline V gene has CDR1 MNHGY and CDR2 SAAAGT. The CDR3 sequence is 13 residues long. V was shortened by 7 bases and J by 2 bases, with 12 bases between the two germline ends. CDR3 sequence: CASTPGIPYEQYF. The CDR3 nucleotides read TGTGCCAGCACCCCAGGGATACCCTACGAGCAGTACTTC.

On this clone itself: One end of the junction fails to match germline, which may point to a read error. The chain couples TRBV6-8 to TRBJ1-2, with D perhaps TRBD1 (5 bases). CDR3 length: 14 amino acids. The V gene's germline CDR1 is MNHGY and CDR2 SAAAGT. The CDR3 region is CAISVNMGTYGYTF. CDR3 sequence (DNA): TGTGCCATCAGTGTGAATATGGGGACCTATGGCTACACCTTC.

This clone was counted only a few times. This chain links TRBV19 with TRBJ1-4, with D hard to call. The CDR3 runs 14 residues. V lost 3 bases, J lost 5 bases, and 10 bases lay in between. Looked up from germline, CDR1 is LNHDA and CDR2 is SQIVND (reference sequence). CDR3 nucleotide sequence: TGTGCCAGTAGTATTGGTTGGATGAATGAAAAACTGTTTTTT. It is translated as CASSIGWMNEKLFF.

The chain links TRBV28 to TRBJ1-1; TRBD1 matches at 7 bases. Germline CDR1 reads MDHEN; CDR2 reads SYDVKM. This CDR3 comprises 13 residues. Trimming cost V 6 bases and J 6 bases; bases outside gene matches: 7. Here the CDR3 reads CASRITGVAEAFF. In nucleotides, the CDR3 is TGTGCCAGCAGGATAACAGGGGTGGCTGAAGCTTTCTTT.

This clone was counted a few times. The chain couples TRBV28 to TRBJ2-7; 7 nucleotides agree with TRBD1. CDR3 length: 16 residues. Germline V gene data show CDR1 as MDHEN and CDR2 as SYDVKM. With V trimmed by 5 bases and J by 3 bases, 13 bases remained unmatched. CDR3: CASSPTTGPPYYEQYF. CDR3 nucleotides: TGTGCCAGCAGTCCCACGACAGGGCCTCCTTACTACGAGCAGTACTTC. Based on the CDR3 plus reference TRBV28 and TRBJ2-7, the full variable domain is DVKVTQSSRYLVKRTGEKVFLECVQDMDHENMFWYRQDPGLGLRLIYFSYDVKMKEKGDIPEGYSVSREKKERFSLILESASTNQTSMYLCASSPTTGPPYYEQYFGPGTRLTVT.

The gene calls are TRBV11-3 and TRBJ1-1; a weak D match, TRBD1 (5 bases). The CDR3 consists of 16 residues. Germline-derived CDR1 and CDR2 are SGHNT and YENEEA. Deletions cut 5 bases from V and 3 bases from J, with 19 bases between. The CDR3, as DNA: TGTGCCAGCAGCCCTGGGTTGGGACTGGGGGACACTGAAGCTTTCTTT. This translates into CASSPGLGLGDTEAFF.

This chain uses TRBV9 with TRBJ2-7, with 7 bases identical to TRBD1. Germline loops: CDR1 SGDLS, CDR2 YYNGEE. CDR3 length: 18 amino acids. With 6 bases clipped from V and 0 bases from J, the junction kept 18 bases outside the gene matches. The CDR3 region is CASNLDRVLSPSSYEQYF. The CDR3 region has the DNA TGTGCCAGCAATCTTGACAGGGTCCTCTCCCCAAGCTCCTACGAGCAGTACTTC. The entire variable domain, with the rest obtained from reference TRBV9 and TRBJ2-7, is as follows: DSGVTQTPKHLITATGQRVTLRCSPRSGDLSVYWYQQSLDQGLQFLIQYYNGEERAKGNILERFSAQQFPDLHSELNLSSLELGDSALYFCASNLDRVLSPSSYEQYFGPGTRLTVT.

This clone has more than one count but fewer than ten. The rearrangement joins TRBV11-3 to TRBJ2-7; D could derive from TRBD1 or TRBD2 (5 bases each). The CDR3 sequence is 15 residues long. Germline assignment: CDR1 SGHNT and CDR2 YENEEA. V lost 5 bases and J lost 4, with 18 bases in between. CDR3 in amino acids: CASSPRGTSKYEQYF. DNA of the CDR3: TGTGCCAGCAGCCCCCGTGGGACGAGTAAGTACGAGCAGTACTTC. Variable domain in full (rest from reference TRBV11-3 and TRBJ2-7): EAGVVQSPRYKIIEKKQPVAFWCNPISGHNTLYWYLQNLGQGPELLIRYENEEAVDDSQLPKDRFSAERLKGVDSTLKIQPAELGDSAVYLCASSPRGTSKYEQYFGPGTRLTVT.

This clone appeared a few times. The CDR3, as DNA: TGTGCCAGCAGCCGTGGGGGGGCGAGGGATACGCAGTATTTT. It yields the protein CASSRGGARDTQYF. V is TRBV11-3 and J is TRBJ2-3, with a tentative D call TRBD2 (7 bases). V gave up 5 bases and J gave up 6 bases, with 15 bases separating them. CDR1 and CDR2 from the germline V gene are SGHNT and YENEEA. The CDR3 loop spans 14 amino acids.

This clone was observed a few times. The chain combines TRBV10-2 with TRBJ2-7, with 10 bases aligning to TRBD2. The junction had 5 bases not matched to a gene; V was cut back by 4 bases and J by 5 bases. Germline lookup yields CDR1 WSHSY and CDR2 SAAADI. This CDR3 is 14 amino acids long. CDR3: CASSGLAGAHEQYF. The CDR3 DNA reads as TGCGCCAGCAGTGGGCTAGCGGGAGCCCACGAGCAGTACTTC.

The table lists this clone with a few counts. The chain carries TRBV11-3 and TRBJ1-5; 8 nucleotides line up with TRBD1. CDR1 is SGHNT and CDR2 is YENEEA in the germline V gene. V lost 1 base, J lost 1 base, and 0 bases stayed unmatched. The CDR3 runs 15 residues. CDR3 DNA sequence: TGTGCCAGCAGCTTAGGGACAGGGAGCAATCAGCCCCAGCATTTT. Encoded protein: CASSLGTGSNQPQHF.

The chain links TRBV11-3 to TRBJ2-3; D tentatively reads TRBD1 or TRBD2 (5 bases each). CDR1 and CDR2 from the germline V gene are SGHNT and YENEEA. CDR3 length equals 14 residues. With 4 bases removed from V and 5 bases from J, the gap between germline ends came to 13 bases. The CDR3 region is CASSWGPGQDTQYF. Written as DNA, the CDR3 is TGTGCCAGCAGCTGGGGACCCGGCCAAGATACGCAGTATTTT. The whole variable domain, filled in from reference TRBV11-3 and TRBJ2-3, reads EAGVVQSPRYKIIEKKQPVAFWCNPISGHNTLYWYLQNLGQGPELLIRYENEEAVDDSQLPKDRFSAERLKGVDSTLKIQPAELGDSAVYLCASSWGPGQDTQYFGPGTRLTVL.

V usage is TRBV28 and J usage is TRBJ2-3; 9 nucleotides match TRBD1. The V segment lost 5 bases and the J segment 0 bases; nucleotides outside the gene matches: 6. Germline V lookup: CDR1 MDHEN, CDR2 SYDVKM. This CDR3 contains 16 residues. The CDR3 loop is CASSPAQGASTDTQYF. The CDR3 DNA is TGTGCCAGCAGTCCCGCACAGGGGGCTAGCACAGATACGCAGTATTTT.

This clone was counted only a few times. The V and J genes are TRBV11-3 and TRBJ2-7; 10 nucleotides agree with TRBD2. The V segment lost 1 base and the J segment 3 bases; nucleotides outside the gene matches: 3. Germline CDR1 is SGHNT and CDR2 is YENEEA. The CDR3 totals 15 residues. The CDR3 region is CASSLGPSGGYEQYF. CDR3 nucleotide sequence: TGTGCCAGCAGCTTAGGGCCTAGCGGGGGCTACGAGCAGTACTTC.

This chain uses TRBV6-4 with TRBJ1-1; possibly TRBD1 for D (5 bases). Germline values: CDR1 MRHNA, CDR2 SNTAGT. The germline V and J ends were trimmed by 11 bases and 7 bases, with 14 bases remaining between them. The CDR3 is made up of 11 amino acids. CDR3 nucleotides: TGTGCCGTAGTGCGGGGCGATGAAGCTTTCTTT. Translated: CAVVRGDEAFF.

This clone was seen once. The chain uses TRBV5-1 and TRBJ1-2; 9 nucleotides match TRBD1. Germline V CDR1 and CDR2: SGHRS, YFSETQ. The length of the CDR3 is 14 residues. J gave up 4 bases and V 0 bases, and 1 base lay outside the gene matches. The CDR3 bases are TGCGCCAGCAGCTTGGGGACAGGGGCCTATGGCTACACCTTC. Amino acids: CASSLGTGAYGYTF.

This chain connects TRBV28 to TRBJ2-1; 11 bases are a match to TRBD2. The germline V gene encodes CDR1 MDHEN and CDR2 SYDVKM. The CDR3 runs 15 residues. J gave up 6 bases and V 2 bases, and 3 bases lay outside the gene matches. The CDR3 sequence is CASSLGLAGGNEQFF. DNA for the CDR3: TGTGCCAGCAGTTTAGGGCTAGCGGGGGGCAATGAGCAGTTCTTC.

This clone qualifies as medium-sized. The V call is TRBV11-3, the J call TRBJ2-3; no firm D call. Trimming shortened V by 5 bases and J by 1 base, and 16 bases separated the two germline ends. Germline assignment: CDR1 SGHNT and CDR2 YENEEA. CDR3 length: 16 residues. The CDR3 coding sequence is TGTGCCAGCAGCCCCCGCGGTGGAGCTCGCACAGATACGCAGTATTTT. As protein: CASSPRGGARTDTQYF.